This is a list of T cell receptor beta chains from one sample in a study of shared clonotypes between healthy human individuals. The assay was immunoSEQ multiplex PCR, and TCRdb's table has in-frame clones only and misses some. The table includes about 1.1 million clones, approximately 80% detected once. Sequences were obtained from memory CD4+ T cells from PBMCs. The receptors here all came from a man aged 18-30 years in good health. Some clones in this sample may be carry-over from other donors' samples. Each CDR3 is given with its conserved first and last residue. D genes are given only for firm matches. Clone size is shown for a subset of rows, as once, few, many or a class of expanded clone.

V gene: TRBV29-1
clone size: once
D gene: TRBD2
J gene: TRBJ2-5
CDR3 protein: CSLSGSSQETQYF
CDR3 DNA: TGCAGCCTTAGCGGGAGTTCTCAAGAGACCCAGTACTTC

V gene: TRBV4-1
clone size: few
D gene: TRBD2
J gene: TRBJ2-1
CDR3 protein: CASSPNLFGLAGRGGYNEQFF
CDR3 DNA: TGCGCCAGCAGCCCCAATCTCTTCGGACTAGCGGGAAGGGGGGGTTACAATGAGCAGTTCTTC

V gene: TRBV13
clone size: many
D gene: -
J gene: TRBJ2-1
CDR3 protein: CASSLEQGTYNEQFF
CDR3 DNA: TGTGCCAGCAGCTTAGAACAGGGAACCTACAATGAGCAGTTCTTC

V gene: TRBV4-1
clone size: -
D gene: TRBD1
J gene: TRBJ2-1
CDR3 protein: CASSQGGDRGYNEQFF
CDR3 DNA: TGCGCCAGCAGCCAAGGGGGGGACAGGGGGTACAATGAGCAGTTCTTC

V gene: TRBV19
clone size: -
D gene: -
J gene: TRBJ2-4
CDR3 protein: CASSISGSAKNIQYF
CDR3 DNA: TGTGCCAGTAGTATTTCTGGGTCGGCCAAAAACATTCAGTACTTC

V gene: TRBV19
clone size: -
D gene: -
J gene: TRBJ2-1
CDR3 protein: CASGKAGLSYNEQFF
CDR3 DNA: TGTGCCAGTGGGAAAGCGGGTCTCTCCTACAATGAGCAGTTCTTC

V gene: TRBV7-2
clone size: once
D gene: TRBD2
J gene: TRBJ2-6
CDR3 protein: CASSPPSGKRASGANILTF
CDR3 DNA: TGTGCCAGCAGCCCCCCTAGCGGCAAAAGGGCCTCTGGGGCCAACATCCTGACTTTC

V gene: TRBV5-1
clone size: -
D gene: TRBD2
J gene: TRBJ2-7
CDR3 protein: CASSPRTSGYYEQYF
CDR3 DNA: TGCGCCAGCAGCCCGAGGACTAGCGGCTACTACGAGCAGTACTTC

V gene: TRBV5-8
clone size: -
D gene: -
J gene: TRBJ1-1
CDR3 protein: CASSIFYSGADRTEAFF
CDR3 DNA: TGTGCCAGCAGCATCTTCTATTCAGGGGCTGACAGGACTGAAGCTTTCTTT

V gene: TRBV5-1
clone size: few
D gene: -
J gene: TRBJ1-2
CDR3 protein: CASQSSGADGYTF
CDR3 DNA: TGCGCCAGCCAAAGTTCAGGGGCGGATGGCTACACCTTC

V gene: TRBV5-1
clone size: -
D gene: -
J gene: TRBJ2-2
CDR3 protein: CASSRTSYTGELFF
CDR3 DNA: TGCGCCAGCAGCAGAACTAGTTACACCGGGGAGCTGTTTTTT

V gene: TRBV7-9
clone size: -
D gene: TRBD1
J gene: TRBJ1-1
CDR3 protein: CASSFRQGDTEAFF
CDR3 DNA: TGTGCCAGCAGCTTCAGACAGGGCGACACTGAAGCTTTCTTT

V gene: TRBV5-1
clone size: -
D gene: -
J gene: TRBJ2-5
CDR3 protein: CASSLGENRETQYF
CDR3 DNA: TGCGCCAGCAGCTTAGGAGAGAATCGAGAGACCCAGTACTTC

V gene: TRBV2
clone size: few
D gene: TRBD1
J gene: TRBJ1-1
CDR3 protein: CASSGTGGDTEAFF
CDR3 DNA: TGTGCCAGCAGTGGGACAGGGGGGGACACTGAAGCTTTCTTT

V gene: TRBV2
clone size: -
D gene: -
J gene: TRBJ2-1
CDR3 protein: CGSAEYNEQFF
CDR3 DNA: TGTGGATCTGCCGAGTACAATGAGCAGTTCTTC

V gene: TRBV30
clone size: -
D gene: -
J gene: TRBJ1-2
CDR3 protein: CAWSVRGDGYTF
CDR3 DNA: TGTGCCTGGAGTGTAAGAGGAGATGGCTACACCTTC

V gene: TRBV4-1
clone size: few
D gene: TRBD2
J gene: TRBJ2-7
CDR3 protein: CASSQPSGEYEQYF
CDR3 DNA: TGCGCCAGCAGCCAACCTAGCGGGGAGTACGAGCAGTACTTC

V gene: TRBV10-2
clone size: -
D gene: -
J gene: TRBJ1-5
CDR3 protein: CASSRTPAGEGNQPQHF
CDR3 DNA: TGCGCCAGCAGCCGGACCCCGGCAGGGGAAGGGAATCAGCCCCAGCATTTT

V gene: TRBV10-3
clone size: once
D gene: -
J gene: TRBJ2-2
CDR3 protein: CAISAQQGSTGELFF
CDR3 DNA: TGTGCCATCAGCGCACAACAGGGTTCTACCGGGGAGCTGTTTTTT

V gene: TRBV5-1
clone size: -
D gene: TRBD2
J gene: TRBJ2-7
CDR3 protein: CASSGGPGTSGYEQYF
CDR3 DNA: TGCGCCAGCAGCGGGGGCCCCGGGACTAGCGGTTACGAGCAGTACTTC

V gene: TRBV28
clone size: few
D gene: -
J gene: TRBJ1-2
CDR3 protein: CASRRPPSYGYTF
CDR3 DNA: TGTGCCAGCCGGAGACCACCATCATATGGCTACACCTTC

V gene: TRBV4-1
clone size: -
D gene: TRBD2
J gene: TRBJ2-7
CDR3 protein: CASSRAGGGNPYEQYF
CDR3 DNA: TGCGCCAGCAGCCGAGCCGGGGGGGGGAACCCCTACGAGCAGTACTTC

V gene: TRBV18
clone size: many
D gene: TRBD1
J gene: TRBJ2-7
CDR3 protein: CASSPPGTDKQYF
CDR3 DNA: TGTGCCAGCTCACCACCCGGGACAGATAAGCAGTACTTC

V gene: TRBV5-6
clone size: -
D gene: TRBD1
J gene: TRBJ2-7
CDR3 protein: CASSSPGQLYEQYF
CDR3 DNA: TGTGCCAGCAGCTCCCCGGGACAGCTGTACGAGCAGTACTTC

V gene: TRBV19
clone size: once
D gene: -
J gene: TRBJ1-1
CDR3 protein: CASSPVRLRNTEAFF
CDR3 DNA: TGTGCCAGTAGTCCCGTGAGGCTTAGGAACACTGAAGCTTTCTTT

V gene: TRBV7-9
clone size: -
D gene: -
J gene: TRBJ1-1
CDR3 protein: CASHPKLDTEAFF
CDR3 DNA: TGTGCCAGCCACCCCAAGCTGGACACTGAAGCTTTCTTT

V gene: TRBV27
clone size: -
D gene: -
J gene: TRBJ1-2
CDR3 protein: CASSRTGRGYGYTF
CDR3 DNA: TGTGCCAGCAGCCGAACCGGTCGGGGCTATGGCTACACCTTC

V gene: TRBV2
clone size: few
D gene: -
J gene: TRBJ1-1
CDR3 protein: CASSESVGSVAFF
CDR3 DNA: TGTGCCAGCAGTGAAAGCGTCGGTTCAGTAGCTTTCTTT

V gene: TRBV28
clone size: -
D gene: -
J gene: TRBJ1-5
CDR3 protein: CASSFRVRNQPQHF
CDR3 DNA: TGTGCCAGCAGTTTCAGGGTGCGCAATCAGCCCCAGCATTTT

V gene: TRBV19
clone size: few
D gene: TRBD1
J gene: TRBJ2-7
CDR3 protein: CASFPGPGQGEGEQYF
CDR3 DNA: TGTGCCAGTTTTCCCGGGCCGGGACAGGGAGAGGGCGAGCAGTACTTC